These 27 T cell receptor beta chains were all obtained from the same sample, sequenced in a study of response to subunit inactivated influenza vaccine. Each CDR3 protein gets one entry after TCRdb re-called the RT-PCR reads with MiXCR. The sample has roughly 620,000 distinct CDR3 sequences; roughly 10% are singletons. These data are also associated with another study on T cells expressing NK-cell markers. As that study records: 5'RACE template switching built TCR beta cDNA with unique molecular identifiers.

The material was PBMCs from blood, obtained on the day of vaccination. The receptors shown here come from a man aged 50-59 years who received an inactivated influenza vaccine.

The chain is built from TRBV28 and TRBJ2-7, with no clear D. Germline V gene data show CDR1 as MDHEN and CDR2 as SYDVKM. V was trimmed by 1 base and J by 0 bases, leaving 16 bases between them. This CDR3 comprises 17 residues. The CDR3 nucleotides are TGTGCCAGCAGTTTATCGCTAGGTCACCTGAGCTCCTACGAGCAGTACTTC. It codes for CASSLSLGHLSSYEQYF.

This clonotype has just a few counts. The rearrangement links TRBV14 to TRBJ1-4; D gene unclear. CDR1 and CDR2 from the germline V gene are SGHDN and FVKESK. V was pared by 2 bases and J by 0 bases, with 13 bases between. The CDR3 sequence is 17 residues long. CDR3 sequence: CASSQSSFRATNEKLFF. The CDR3 coding sequence is TGTGCCAGCAGCCAAAGTTCATTCCGGGCAACTAATGAAAAACTGTTTTTT.

This sequence joins TRBV5-1 and TRBJ2-1; D may be TRBD2 (5 bases). The CDR3 has 15 amino acids. V was cut by 0 bases and J by 6 bases, with 13 bases left in between. Per germline, CDR1 SGHRS and CDR2 YFSETQ. CDR3 in DNA: TGCGCCAGCAGCTTGGCTCCGGGATGGAGCAATGAGCAGTTCTTC. Protein: CASSLAPGWSNEQFF.

In its sample, this clonotype was seen a few times. This CDR3 reads CSARDLDRGTGELFF. The CDR3 nucleotides are TGCAGTGCTAGAGATCTCGACAGGGGGACCGGGGAGCTGTTTTTT. The gene calls are TRBV20-1 and TRBJ2-2; 9 positions match TRBD1. Germline lookup yields CDR1 DFQATT and CDR2 SNEGSKA (reference sequence). J was trimmed by 5 bases and V by 0 bases; bases with no gene match: 4. This CDR3 is 15 amino acids long.

This clonotype was seen more than once but under ten times. The chain employs TRBV12-3 or TRBV12-4 and TRBJ1-1, with a weak D call TRBD1 (6 bases). Trimming cost V 5 bases and J 0 bases, with 10 bases left between them. CDR3 length: 14 residues. The DNA of the CDR3 is TGTGCCAGCAGTACCGGGACAATGAACACTGAAGCTTTCTTT. Encoded protein: CASSTGTMNTEAFF.

The chain has TRBV29-1 and TRBJ1-1; 7 bases are a match to TRBD1. Germline CDR1 SQVTM, CDR2 ANQGSEA. The CDR3 extends over 13 amino acids. The trim removed 7 bases at V and 0 bases at J, leaving 5 bases unmatched. CDR3 DNA sequence: TGCAGCGGGCGGACAGGAATGAACACTGAAGCTTTCTTT. As protein: CSGRTGMNTEAFF.

For the CDR3, the DNA is TGTGCCAGCAGCCAAGAAACAAGGCCCATCGAGACCCAGTACTTC. Translation gives CASSQETRPIETQYF. The V call is TRBV3-1, the J call TRBJ2-5; D uncertain. The V end lost 0 bases, the J end lost 5 bases, and 13 bases lay between the germline ends. Germline loops: CDR1 LGHDT, CDR2 YNNKEL (reference sequence). This CDR3 has 15 residues.

A few counts support this clonotype. CDR3 amino acids: CASSRQPWGWDGNTIYF. Written as DNA, the CDR3 is TGTGCCAGCAGCCGTCAGCCCTGGGGCTGGGATGGAAACACCATATATTTT. The chain has TRBV7-9 and TRBJ1-3; D is perhaps TRBD1 (5 bases). The germline CDR1 and CDR2 sequences are SEHNR and FQNEAQ (reference sequence). This CDR3 spans 17 amino acids. The V end lost 5 bases, the J end lost 3 bases, and 20 bases lay between the germline ends.

This clonotype was picked up many times. V and J are TRBV7-9 and TRBJ2-7; TRBD2 might be the D (5 bases). CDR1 is SEHNR, CDR2 FQNEAQ, per germline (reference sequence). CDR3 length: 16 amino acids. Trimming left V 4 bases short and J 0 bases short, with 16 bases between. This CDR3 reads CASSSDWRASSYEQYF. CDR3 coding DNA: TGTGCCAGCAGCTCCGACTGGCGGGCGTCCTCCTACGAGCAGTACTTC.

The CDR3 DNA follows: TGTGCCAGTAGGAGGAGGCAGACTTCAACTAATGAAAAACTGTTTTTT. Its translation: CASRRRQTSTNEKLFF. The chain has TRBV19 and TRBJ1-4; no reliable D call. The CDR3 runs 16 residues. Trimming pared 6 bases from V and 0 bases from J, leaving 14 bases between. From germline, CDR1 is LNHDA and CDR2 SQIVND (reference sequence).

This clonotype came up a few times. This chain links TRBV11-2 with TRBJ1-5; possibly TRBD1 for D (5 bases). Germline CDR1 is SGHAT and CDR2 is FQNNGV. The ends were cut back, 5 bases at V and 6 bases at J, with 26 bases in the middle. The CDR3 is 18 residues long. The CDR3 sequence: CASSLWVGRERGGQPQHF. Here the CDR3 DNA reads TGTGCCAGCAGCCTGTGGGTCGGTAGGGAACGGGGGGGTCAGCCCCAGCATTTT.

This clonotype was observed a handful of times. The rearrangement joins TRBV6-1 to TRBJ1-2; possibly TRBD1 for D (5 bases). V was pared by 7 bases and J by 3 bases, with 18 bases between. The CDR3 has 15 amino acids. Germline V gene sequence: CDR1 MNHNS, CDR2 SASEGT. The CDR3 nucleotides are TGTGCCAGCATCTCTGGCGGGCAGGGCCACTATGGCTACACCTTC. Protein sequence: CASISGGQGHYGYTF.

This clonotype was picked up a small number of times. V gene TRBV6-2 or TRBV6-3 combines with J gene TRBJ2-1; D is tentatively TRBD1 or TRBD2 (6 bases each). The CDR3 length is 16 residues. The germline CDR1 and CDR2 sequences are MNHEY and SVGEGT. V lost 6 bases and J lost 3, with 18 bases in between. Here the CDR3 DNA reads TGTGCCAGCAGCCACGGGGGCGGACAGTACTACAATGAGCAGTTCTTC. It is translated as CASSHGGGQYYNEQFF.

The rearrangement links TRBV24-1 to TRBJ2-2, with 9 bases matching TRBD1. Germline loops: CDR1 KGHDR, CDR2 SFDVKD. V dropped 3 bases and J dropped 6; count of bases not matched to a gene: 4. This CDR3 is built from 15 residues. The CDR3 DNA reads TGTGCCACCAGTGATGGGACAGGGATTTCCGGGGAGCTGTTTTTT. This gives the protein CATSDGTGISGELFF.

This clonotype was seen more than once but under ten times. The gene calls are TRBV20-1 and TRBJ2-3; D is possibly TRBD2 (5 bases). Trimming took off 3 bases at V and 2 bases at J, with 6 bases between the two ends. This CDR3 region has 12 residues. CDR1 and CDR2 (germline): DFQATT, SNEGSKA (reference sequence). CDR3 in DNA: TGCAGTGCTAGTCGGGACACAGATACGCAGTATTTT. This encodes CSASRDTDTQYF.

The chain uses TRBV6-1 and TRBJ1-3; D unclear. The CDR3 is 15 residues long. V dropped 6 bases and J dropped 0 bases, with 12 bases sitting between them. In germline, CDR1 is MNHNS, CDR2 SASEGT. DNA of the CDR3: TGTGCCAGCAGCCTCTCACGGGCCTCTGGAAACACCATATATTTT. This codes for CASSLSRASGNTIYF.

The chain combines TRBV28 with TRBJ2-7; 8 nucleotides line up with TRBD2. The CDR3 contains 15 residues. V trimming: 6 bases; J trimming: 9 bases; junction bases outside the gene matches: 16. Germline values: CDR1 MDHEN, CDR2 SYDVKM. CDR3 nucleotide sequence: TGTGCCAGCAGCCGTAGCGGGACCGCCCATGGTGGGCAGTACTTC. Its protein is CASSRSGTAHGGQYF. Supplemented by reference TRBV28 and TRBJ2-7, the full variable domain reads DVKVTQSSRYLVKRTGEKVFLECVQDMDHENMFWYRQDPGLGLRLIYFSYDVKMKEKGDIPEGYSVSREKKERFSLILESASTNQTSMYLCASSRSGTAHGGQYFGPGTRLTVT.

The CDR3 spells CACDGGSRAFF. The DNA of the CDR3 is TGTGCCTGTGATGGGGGGTCTCGTGCTTTCTTT. The rearrangement links TRBV11-2 to TRBJ1-1; a weak D match, TRBD1 (5 bases). The CDR3 spans 11 residues. V lost 11 bases and J 11 bases, leaving 18 bases between the germline ends. Germline values: CDR1 SGHAT, CDR2 FQNNGV.

This clonotype was found a few times. The chain recombines TRBV6-1 with TRBJ2-6; D is undetermined. Germline lookup yields CDR1 MNHNS and CDR2 SASEGT. Trimming stripped 6 bases from V and 0 bases from J, with 9 bases between. The CDR3 runs to 15 residues. CDR3 sequence: CASSQLGSGANVLTF. The CDR3, as DNA: TGTGCCAGCAGCCAGTTGGGCTCTGGGGCCAACGTCCTGACTTTC.

The V gene is TRBV7-9, the J gene TRBJ2-2; D assignment may be TRBD1 or TRBD2 (5 bases each). The CDR3 has 15 amino acids. Trimming removed 5 bases at V and 3 bases at J, with 13 bases between. CDR1 and CDR2 (germline): SEHNR, FQNEAQ (reference sequence). CDR3: CASSPAGRDTGELFF. The CDR3, as DNA: TGTGCCAGCAGCCCTGCGGGCAGGGACACCGGGGAGCTGTTTTTT.

Note on this clonotype: A read error is likely, as this CDR3 ends without the conserved phenylalanine or tryptophan. The CDR3 here is CASSRDRGRGETQYC. CDR3 bases: TGTGCCAGCAGCCGGGACAGGGGGCGCGGGGAGACCCAGTACTGC. V is TRBV7-8 and J is TRBJ2-5, with 12 nucleotides matching TRBD1. The CDR3 consists of 15 residues. CDR1 SGHVS and CDR2 FQNEAQ come from the germline V gene. The junction had 6 bases not matched to a gene; V was cut back by 5 bases and J by 5 bases.

The chain is built from TRBV20-1 and TRBJ2-3, with TRBD1 matching 9 bases. The CDR3 length is 15 residues. In germline, CDR1 is DFQATT, CDR2 SNEGSKA (reference sequence). Losses at the gene ends were 6 bases for V and 2 bases for J; bases not matched to a gene: 9. The CDR3 sequence is CSAKSGQGHTDTQYF. CDR3 coding DNA: TGCAGTGCAAAAAGCGGACAGGGGCACACAGATACGCAGTATTTT.

This chain joins TRBV6-1 and TRBJ1-4; the D gene is possibly TRBD1 (5 bases). The V gene's germline CDR1 is MNHNS and CDR2 SASEGT. The CDR3 consists of 18 residues. The V end lost 7 bases, the J end lost 0 bases, and 21 bases lay between the germline ends. CDR3 DNA: TGTGCCAGCACCTCCCTTGACAGCAGTATTGCAACTAATGAAAAACTGTTTTTT. Protein: CASTSLDSSIATNEKLFF.

The table lists this clonotype with a few counts. J is TRBJ2-7 and V is TRBV7-2, with 10 positions matching TRBD2. The CDR3 is 14 residues long. Per the germline V gene, CDR1 is SGHTA and CDR2 is FQGNSA. With 5 bases clipped from V and 2 bases from J, the junction kept 3 bases outside the gene matches. CDR3 in DNA: TGTGCCAGCAGCGCAGCGGGAGGGCCCTACGAGCAGTACTTC. Amino acids: CASSAAGGPYEQYF.

The chain is built from TRBV29-1 and TRBJ2-7; unclear D gene. Deletions cut 4 bases from V and 3 bases from J, with 10 bases between. The CDR3 sequence is 12 residues long. Germline V gives CDR1 SQVTM, CDR2 ANQGSEA. The CDR3 reads CSVVGSYYEQYF. The DNA for the CDR3 is TGCAGCGTTGTTGGTTCGTACTACGAGCAGTACTTC.

Points on this clonotype: With a much larger clone just one base away, this may be a read error. The chain combines TRBV12-3 or TRBV12-4 with TRBJ2-1; 11 nucleotides agree with TRBD2. The length of the CDR3 is 15 residues. Trimming at V came to 5 bases and at J to 6 bases, leaving 6 bases not matched to a gene. In DNA, the CDR3 is TGTGCCAGCAGTAGACTAGCGGGAAATTGCAATGAGCAGTTCTTC. It yields the protein CASSRLAGNCNEQFF.

V is TRBV4-1 and J is TRBJ1-1; the D gene is possibly TRBD1 (5 bases). The CDR3 sequence is 16 residues long. Germline V CDR1 and CDR2: MGHRA, YSYEKL. V was clipped by 0 bases and J by 4 bases, with 15 bases between them. The CDR3 DNA reads as TGCGCCAGCAGCCAAGATAGGGAATGGGGCGGCACTGAAGCTTTCTTT. This encodes CASSQDREWGGTEAFF.